The text below deals with one T cell receptor (beta chain). What antigen it recognizes has not been identified. Base-call qualities are not available, and no considerably larger clone is one nucleotide away. This record comes from a study of cytomegalovirus exposure and HLA in healthy donors (dated by TCRdb to 2017 to 2019). About the study as a whole: According to a later analysis, the approximately 130 validation repertoires were produced on the same platform as the roughly 600 repertoires of the first cohort. The aim of the study was to test whether cataloging public T cell receptors could identify signatures of past pathogen exposure. Along with the roughly 670-subject first cohort, a separate validation cohort of 120 different subjects was used. To predict cytomegalovirus infection status, the study brought together high-throughput TCR immunosequencing, statistical association of individual TCRs with disease status, and machine learning. What the work shows at the level of the full study, not this receptor alone: A few of the identified cytomegalovirus-associated TCR beta chains were confirmed in vitro to be specific for cytomegalovirus antigens. A later analysis lacked HLA typing for the validation cohort, so it scored co-occurrence in that cohort across all 120 repertoires. Of the cluster scores, roughly 95% were above 0 in a later analysis, which found that TCRs clustered in the first cohort also tended to co-occur in the 120 validation repertoires. The study listed 170 or so TCR beta chains as associated with cytomegalovirus. Cytomegalovirus status was reported to be diagnosed by the classifier with high specificity and sensitivity in both the original and validation cohorts. The authors suggested that the approach could potentially be generalized to other disease states and immunological phenotypes. Across donors, most TCR sequences were observed very rarely, whereas some public TCRs were present in many individuals.

The library came from the immunoSEQ multiplex PCR assay. The source study handled its data this way. A statistical classification framework was built for diagnosing cytomegalovirus status from the catalog of TCR beta chain sequences. TCRdb mirrors the immuneACCESS table, restricted to in-frame sequences. Some clones are absent from its copies; in checked studies, under half trace to an unresolved V gene, and the reason for the others is unknown. V and J calls and clone size are copied from that table; D and trimming were computed from the DNA. This sample is represented by roughly 100,000 clones; roughly 86% of them were singletons. Of the sample, 4% to 4.5% is held by the ten largest clones. Looking up the germline V gene yields CDR1 MDHEN and CDR2 SYDVKM. For this chain, trimming is 3 bases at the V end and 8 bases at the J end, and the number of junction bases without a gene match is 13. The CDR3 runs 16 amino acids, cysteine and phenylalanine included. Just CDR3 DNA is preserved here, 48 bases in frame from base 1.

Separate from the approximately 700-subject first cohort, the validation cohort of more than 90 subjects was the group to which the donors belonged. This chain is built from TRBV28 and TRBJ1-3; 7 middle bases align to TRBD1. This receptor was taken from a woman aged 18-29 years in good health and CMV-seropositive. The sample consisted of PBMCs. Here is the DNA: TGTGCCAGCAGTTTGATAGACACCCTCCAGGGGGACACCATATATTTT. Translated, this is CASSLIDTLQGDTIYF.